The next 2 T cell receptor beta chains were all read from a single sample in a study of T-cell reconstitution after alpha-beta-depleted transplantation in children (dated by TCRdb to the mid-2010s). This specimen's treatment or condition label, per the study, means: allogeneic hematopoietic cell transplantation with graft depleted of TCRalphabeta T cells and CD19 B cells. Library creation used PCR. These reads were obtained on an Illumina HiSeq 2500. TCR library preparation used molecular barcoding, with unique molecular identifiers applied to normalize quantification of the TCRbeta repertoire. TCRdb applied fastp at Q25 and MiXCR to the public reads, then kept only in-frame beta chains. Duplicate CDR3 protein sequences are folded into a single record with the most common DNA and genes. Across this sample there are some 600,000 distinct CDR3 sequences, with 10% to 15% seen only once. The ten largest make up 2.2% of the sample.

The sequences come from PBMCs, mostly from graft donor cells, collected 360 days after TCRalphabeta/CD19-depleted stem cell transplant. Receptors were obtained from a male patient aged 10-17 years who had a stem cell transplant for acute myeloid leukemia, so the T cells may come from the graft donor.

This clonotype has a handful of counts. The chain uses TRBV5-5 and TRBJ2-7; TRBD2 matches at 13 bases. The CDR3 is 15 amino acids. J lost 5 bases, V lost 4 bases, and 6 bases had no gene match. Looked up from germline, CDR1 is SGHKS and CDR2 is YYEKEE (reference sequence). The CDR3 DNA follows: TGTGCCAGCAGCCTTCGTGGACTAGCGGGAGACGAGCAGTACTTC. Protein: CASSLRGLAGDEQYF.

This clonotype was seen more than once but under ten times. This chain links TRBV7-2 with TRBJ2-7, with TRBD1 matching 10 bases. Germline CDR1 and CDR2: SGHTA and FQGNSA. The CDR3 has 16 residues. Unmatched junction bases numbered 9, after V lost 5 bases and J lost 2 bases. CDR3 loop: CASSPPMGQGTYEQYF. CDR3 sequence (DNA): TGTGCCAGCAGCCCCCCGATGGGACAGGGGACCTACGAGCAGTACTTC.